A selection of T cell receptor beta chains follows, all from one sample in a study of blood T cell repertoires in COVID-19. The assay was immunoSEQ multiplex PCR, and TCRdb's table has in-frame clones only and misses some. The data show 140,000 or so clones, 80% to 85% seen once. The specimen was peripheral blood. All receptors come from a human donor in a cohort sampled during active COVID-19. Each CDR3 is given with its conserved first and last residue. D genes are given only for firm matches. A clone size is listed for some rows: how often the clone was seen (once, few, many), or a class if it is expanded.

D: NA; J: TRBJ2-5; V: TRBV10-3; size: NA; CDR3: CAISEPRTHQETQYF; DNA: TGTGCCATCAGTGAACCCCGGACACACCAAGAGACCCAGTACTTC
D: NA; J: TRBJ2-5; V: TRBV7-8; size: NA; CDR3: CASSLGRKETQYF; DNA: TGTGCCAGCAGCTTAGGGCGGAAAGAGACCCAGTACTTC
D: TRBD1; J: TRBJ1-1; V: TRBV12-5; size: NA; CDR3: CASGTDRAAEAFF; DNA: TGTGCTAGTGGTACAGACAGGGCGGCTGAAGCTTTCTTT
D: TRBD2; J: TRBJ2-5; V: TRBV7-2; size: NA; CDR3: CASSRGGADETQYF; DNA: TGTGCCAGCAGCCGCGGGGGGGCAGACGAGACCCAGTACTTC
D: NA; J: TRBJ2-1; V: TRBV7-6; size: few; CDR3: CASRFRGTNEQFF; DNA: TGTGCCAGCAGGTTTCGAGGGACTAATGAGCAGTTCTTC
D: NA; J: TRBJ1-1; V: TRBV5-1; size: NA; CDR3: CASSLGVGNTEAFF; DNA: TGCGCCAGCAGCTTGGGAGTCGGGAACACTGAAGCTTTCTTT
D: TRBD1; J: TRBJ1-1; V: TRBV12-3/TRBV12-4; size: few; CDR3: CASRRTGRTEAFF; DNA: TGTGCCAGCAGAAGGACAGGGCGGACTGAAGCTTTCTTT
D: TRBD2; J: TRBJ2-7; V: TRBV14; size: NA; CDR3: CASSHRTSGGIPYEQYF; DNA: TGTGCCAGCAGCCACCGGACTAGCGGGGGGATACCCTACGAGCAGTACTTC
D: TRBD1; J: TRBJ1-6; V: TRBV19; size: NA; CDR3: CASMVQGRSGSPLHF; DNA: TGTGCCAGTATGGTACAGGGGCGTAGTGGTTCACCCCTCCACTTT
D: TRBD1; J: TRBJ2-2; V: TRBV9; size: NA; CDR3: CASSVTGGLVPGELFF; DNA: TGTGCCAGCAGCGTAACAGGGGGGCTCGTCCCCGGGGAGCTGTTTTTT
D: NA; J: TRBJ1-6; V: TRBV6-1; size: NA; CDR3: CASSEIFGQGRSPLHF; DNA: TGTGCCAGCAGTGAAATTTTCGGCCAGGGGAGATCACCCCTCCACTTT
D: TRBD2; J: TRBJ2-1; V: TRBV4-1; size: NA; CDR3: CASSLGLAGLGEQFF; DNA: TGCGCCAGCAGCCTGGGACTAGCTGGGCTAGGGGAGCAGTTCTTC
D: NA; J: TRBJ2-5; V: TRBV7-3; size: NA; CDR3: CASSLLGQSDQETQYF; DNA: TGTGCCAGCAGCTTATTGGGGCAGTCGGACCAAGAGACCCAGTACTTC
D: NA; J: TRBJ1-4; V: TRBV7-8; size: NA; CDR3: CASSLGTGPEKLFF; DNA: TGTGCCAGCAGCTTAGGAACAGGGCCCGAAAAACTGTTTTTT
D: TRBD2; J: TRBJ2-1; V: TRBV11-2; size: NA; CDR3: CASSERGGEQFF; DNA: TGTGCCAGCAGCGAGCGGGGTGGCGAGCAGTTCTTC
D: TRBD2; J: TRBJ2-3; V: TRBV13; size: NA; CDR3: CASSTAERGAPDTQYF; DNA: TGTGCCAGCAGCACCGCCGAGCGGGGGGCCCCAGATACGCAGTATTTT
D: NA; J: TRBJ1-1; V: TRBV28; size: NA; CDR3: CASGWTNTEAFF; DNA: TGTGCCAGCGGTTGGACAAACACTGAAGCTTTCTTT
D: TRBD1; J: TRBJ1-2; V: TRBV4-2; size: NA; CDR3: CASSQDGQGRGYTF; DNA: TGTGCCAGCAGCCAAGACGGACAGGGGAGGGGCTACACCTTC
D: TRBD1; J: TRBJ1-4; V: TRBV7-2; size: NA; CDR3: CASSPWGQRGREKLFF; DNA: TGTGCCAGCAGCCCCTGGGGTCAAAGGGGGCGAGAAAAACTGTTTTTT
D: NA; J: TRBJ1-6; V: TRBV2; size: NA; CDR3: CARGVSTNNSPLHF; DNA: TGTGCCAGAGGGGTGAGCACGAATAATTCACCCCTCCACTTT
D: TRBD2; J: TRBJ2-2; V: TRBV5-6; size: many; CDR3: CASSLVFRLAGSGELFF; DNA: TGTGCCAGCAGCTTGGTGTTTAGACTAGCAGGATCCGGGGAGCTGTTTTTT
D: TRBD2; J: TRBJ2-7; V: TRBV11-3; size: NA; CDR3: CASSLISGGEQYF; DNA: TGTGCCAGCAGCTTGATTAGCGGGGGCGAGCAGTACTTC
D: NA; J: TRBJ1-5; V: TRBV5-5; size: NA; CDR3: CASSEVSGNQPQHF; DNA: TGTGCCAGCAGCGAGGTGAGTGGGAATCAGCCCCAGCATTTT
D: NA; J: TRBJ1-3; V: TRBV7-2; size: NA; CDR3: CASSLVVGGSGNTIYF; DNA: TGTGCCAGCAGCTTAGTGGTCGGGGGCTCTGGAAACACCATATATTTT
D: NA; J: TRBJ1-4; V: TRBV6-6; size: NA; CDR3: CASSRQVETKLFF; DNA: TGTGCCAGCAGTAGACAGGTTGAGACAAAACTGTTTTTT
D: NA; J: TRBJ2-7; V: TRBV24-1; size: NA; CDR3: CATSDFNSYEQYF; DNA: TGTGCCACCAGTGATTTTAACAGCTACGAGCAGTACTTC
D: NA; J: TRBJ2-1; V: TRBV6-6; size: few; CDR3: CASSFGTPEGEQFF; DNA: TGTGCCAGCAGTTTCGGGACTCCGGAGGGTGAGCAGTTCTTC